Listed below are T cell receptor beta chains from one sample, sequenced in a study of yellow fever vaccine responses in identical twins. Each CDR3 protein gets one entry after TCRdb re-called the RT-PCR reads with MiXCR. The sample holds just over 3,000 distinct CDR3 sequences, around nine tenths seen once. Specimen: T cells from blood (PBMCs), unsorted or a sorted subset (not recorded which), collected before or after yellow fever vaccination (not recorded which). The receptor source for this set is a woman aged 18-29 years who received the yellow fever vaccine. CDR3s include the opening cysteine and the closing phenylalanine or tryptophan. Fields, in order: CDR3 DNA, CDR3 protein, V gene, J gene, D gene, clone size. A D gene is named only where the DNA matches it firmly. Part of the rows lack a size; the others show once, few, many or a class for expanded clones.

cdr3_nt: TGCAGTGCGCGGAGTTCTGGAAACACCATATATTTT
cdr3_aa: CSARSSGNTIYF
v_call: TRBV20-1
j_call: TRBJ1-3
d_call: -
clone_size: -

cdr3_nt: TGTGCCAGCAGCCGGACAGAGAACTATGGCTACACCTTC
cdr3_aa: CASSRTENYGYTF
v_call: TRBV28
j_call: TRBJ1-2
d_call: -
clone_size: -

cdr3_nt: TGTGCCAGCAGCTTAGCGCCTACCCCCTACGAGCAGTACTTC
cdr3_aa: CASSLAPTPYEQYF
v_call: TRBV7-2
j_call: TRBJ2-7
d_call: -
clone_size: -

cdr3_nt: TGTGCCAGCAGCGGCCCGCCTCGGGGCAATCAGCCCCAGCATTTT
cdr3_aa: CASSGPPRGNQPQHF
v_call: TRBV28
j_call: TRBJ1-5
d_call: -
clone_size: -

cdr3_nt: TGTGCCTGGGGGGGACAGGTGGGCACTGAAGCTTTCTTT
cdr3_aa: CAWGGQVGTEAFF
v_call: TRBV30
j_call: TRBJ1-1
d_call: TRBD1
clone_size: -

cdr3_nt: TGTGCCAGCAGTTTATTTAAGGGTGAAGCCAAAAACATTCAGTACTTC
cdr3_aa: CASSLFKGEAKNIQYF
v_call: TRBV28
j_call: TRBJ2-4
d_call: -
clone_size: -

cdr3_nt: TGCAGCGGTTTCACAGGTACCGGGGAGCTGTTTTTT
cdr3_aa: CSGFTGTGELFF
v_call: TRBV29-1
j_call: TRBJ2-2
d_call: -
clone_size: few

cdr3_nt: TGTGCCAGCAGCTCATTACTAGCGAACAATGAGCAGTTCTTC
cdr3_aa: CASSSLLANNEQFF
v_call: TRBV11-3
j_call: TRBJ2-1
d_call: TRBD2
clone_size: once

cdr3_nt: TGTGCCAGCCGTTTGATGGCAGGGCCCTATGGCTACACCTTC
cdr3_aa: CASRLMAGPYGYTF
v_call: TRBV6-5
j_call: TRBJ1-2
d_call: -
clone_size: -

cdr3_nt: TGCAGCGTTGGAGGGCTAGCGGGAGCTGGGTATGAGCAGTTCTTC
cdr3_aa: CSVGGLAGAGYEQFF
v_call: TRBV29-1
j_call: TRBJ2-1
d_call: TRBD2
clone_size: -

cdr3_nt: TGTGCCAGCAGTGATCACAGGGGTGGCAGCAATCAGCCCCAGCATTTT
cdr3_aa: CASSDHRGGSNQPQHF
v_call: TRBV6-1
j_call: TRBJ1-5
d_call: TRBD1
clone_size: -

cdr3_nt: TGTGCCAGCAGTCTTCGTGGGGGCGGGGCGGCCAAAAACATTCAGTACTTC
cdr3_aa: CASSLRGGGAAKNIQYF
v_call: TRBV5-6
j_call: TRBJ2-4
d_call: -
clone_size: -

cdr3_nt: TGTGCCAGCAGCGTATTACAGGGCCACGAGCAGTACTTC
cdr3_aa: CASSVLQGHEQYF
v_call: TRBV7-2
j_call: TRBJ2-7
d_call: -
clone_size: once

cdr3_nt: TGTGCCAGCAGCTTTCCACCGACAGGGGGCGGTGGAAAACTGTTTTTT
cdr3_aa: CASSFPPTGGGGKLFF
v_call: TRBV7-1
j_call: TRBJ1-4
d_call: TRBD1
clone_size: once

cdr3_nt: TGTGCCAGCAGCGCCTCCGTTAGAGGGGGCCATGGCTACACCTTC
cdr3_aa: CASSASVRGGHGYTF
v_call: TRBV5-4
j_call: TRBJ1-2
d_call: TRBD1
clone_size: -

cdr3_nt: TGCGCCAGCAGCCAGAAACAGGCCCGGGAGGCTTTCTTT
cdr3_aa: CASSQKQAREAFF
v_call: TRBV4-3
j_call: TRBJ1-1
d_call: -
clone_size: -

cdr3_nt: TGTGCCAGCAGTTTTTCACTAGCGGGGCTTTCCTACGAGCAGTACTTC
cdr3_aa: CASSFSLAGLSYEQYF
v_call: TRBV28
j_call: TRBJ2-7
d_call: TRBD2
clone_size: once

cdr3_nt: TGCAGCGTTGGTTTCGTTACGAAGTATTTT
cdr3_aa: CSVGFVTKYF
v_call: TRBV29-1
j_call: TRBJ2-3
d_call: -
clone_size: -

cdr3_nt: TGTGCCAGCAGCCGGGACAGGGAGGTGACAGATACGCAGTATTTT
cdr3_aa: CASSRDREVTDTQYF
v_call: TRBV2
j_call: TRBJ2-3
d_call: TRBD1
clone_size: -

cdr3_nt: TGTGCCAGCAGCTACAACAGGGTAGGAGGCGAGCAGTACTTC
cdr3_aa: CASSYNRVGGEQYF
v_call: TRBV11-2
j_call: TRBJ2-7
d_call: -
clone_size: -

cdr3_nt: TGTGCCAGCAGTCACCGACAGGGAGATCAGCCCCAGCATTTT
cdr3_aa: CASSHRQGDQPQHF
v_call: TRBV27
j_call: TRBJ1-5
d_call: TRBD1
clone_size: -

cdr3_nt: TGTGCCTGGAGTAAGAAGGATACGCAGTATTTT
cdr3_aa: CAWSKKDTQYF
v_call: TRBV30
j_call: TRBJ2-3
d_call: -
clone_size: -

cdr3_nt: TGTGCCAGCAGTTCCGGGACAGGGGTGTCCTACGAGCAGTACTTC
cdr3_aa: CASSSGTGVSYEQYF
v_call: TRBV12-3/TRBV12-4
j_call: TRBJ2-7
d_call: TRBD1
clone_size: -

cdr3_nt: TGTGCCAGCAGCGGACCCGAGGACTACAATGAGCAGTTCTTC
cdr3_aa: CASSGPEDYNEQFF
v_call: TRBV4-2
j_call: TRBJ2-1
d_call: -
clone_size: -

cdr3_nt: TGTGCCAGCAGCGCACTAGCGGGGGCCTACGAGCAGTACTTC
cdr3_aa: CASSALAGAYEQYF
v_call: TRBV11-1
j_call: TRBJ2-7
d_call: TRBD2
clone_size: few

cdr3_nt: TGTGCCAGCAGCTTAGGCGCCCCCCGACGGTTCTCTGGAAACACCATATATTTT
cdr3_aa: CASSLGAPRRFSGNTIYF
v_call: TRBV11-1
j_call: TRBJ1-3
d_call: -
clone_size: -

cdr3_nt: TGCAGCGTAGCCCCCCAGGGACGGGTGCAGTACTTC
cdr3_aa: CSVAPQGRVQYF
v_call: TRBV29-1
j_call: TRBJ2-7
d_call: -
clone_size: -

cdr3_nt: TGTGCCAGCAGCTTGGCGGTACGGGAGCAGTACTTC
cdr3_aa: CASSLAVREQYF
v_call: TRBV5-5
j_call: TRBJ2-7
d_call: -
clone_size: -

cdr3_nt: TGTGCCAGCAGCCCCGGGGTGGGCCTCCACTTT
cdr3_aa: CASSPGVGLHF
v_call: TRBV11-2
j_call: TRBJ1-6
d_call: -
clone_size: -

cdr3_nt: TGTGCCAGCAGCCTTAGCGGGGGGATCTTCTACAATGAGCAGTTCTTC
cdr3_aa: CASSLSGGIFYNEQFF
v_call: TRBV5-6
j_call: TRBJ2-1
d_call: TRBD2
clone_size: -

cdr3_nt: TGCAGCGTCCTTGTGCGCAGGGGAAGCACAGATACGCAGTATTTT
cdr3_aa: CSVLVRRGSTDTQYF
v_call: TRBV29-1
j_call: TRBJ2-3
d_call: -
clone_size: -

cdr3_nt: TGTGCCAGCAGCACTCCGGAGAGCGGGCGGTCGGAGGAGCAGTACTTC
cdr3_aa: CASSTPESGRSEEQYF
v_call: TRBV11-2
j_call: TRBJ2-7
d_call: -
clone_size: -

cdr3_nt: TGTGCCAGCAGCTCTCAGGGGTTTGAGACAGATACGCAGTATTTT
cdr3_aa: CASSSQGFETDTQYF
v_call: TRBV5-6
j_call: TRBJ2-3
d_call: -
clone_size: -

cdr3_nt: TGCAGCGTTGTGACGGGGGGACTAGCCAAAAACATTCAGTACTTC
cdr3_aa: CSVVTGGLAKNIQYF
v_call: TRBV29-1
j_call: TRBJ2-4
d_call: TRBD2
clone_size: -

cdr3_nt: TGCGCCAGCAGCTTGGGGGACTCCACAGATACGCAGTATTTT
cdr3_aa: CASSLGDSTDTQYF
v_call: TRBV5-1
j_call: TRBJ2-3
d_call: -
clone_size: once

cdr3_nt: TGCGCCAGCAGCCAGTTTTGGACAGGGGGCAATGAGCAGTTCTTC
cdr3_aa: CASSQFWTGGNEQFF
v_call: TRBV4-1
j_call: TRBJ2-1
d_call: TRBD1
clone_size: -

cdr3_nt: TGTGCCAGCAGTTACTCGGCAGGCCCAGGGCCGAACGAGCAGTACTTC
cdr3_aa: CASSYSAGPGPNEQYF
v_call: TRBV6-5
j_call: TRBJ2-7
d_call: -
clone_size: -

cdr3_nt: TGTGCCAGCAGTGGACAGGTCCAAGAGACCCAGTACTTC
cdr3_aa: CASSGQVQETQYF
v_call: TRBV2
j_call: TRBJ2-5
d_call: -
clone_size: -

cdr3_nt: TGTGCCAGCAGTCCCCCGACGGTAGAGACCCAGTACTTC
cdr3_aa: CASSPPTVETQYF
v_call: TRBV28
j_call: TRBJ2-5
d_call: -
clone_size: -